This TCR beta chain is from a study of shared clonotypes between healthy human individuals. Study information: Donor ages ranged 18 to 49 years: a couple of women, a few men. Study-level results: As a rule, naive subsets had a larger estimated richness than memory subsets. Sampling was confined to blood; repertoires within tissues likely differ. The authors expected sequencing depth to affect clonotype sharing among donors.

V was clipped by 4 bases and J by 7 bases; unmatched bases: 6. CDR1 and CDR2 (germline): LGHNA, YNFKEQ. This CDR3 has 14 amino acids. This clone appeared a few times. Its specificity is unknown. Assay: immunoSEQ multiplex PCR; the TCRdb copy retains only in-frame clones and omits some. Here the sample spans about 1.1 million clones, 60% to 80% being singletons. Sequencing was performed on memory CD4+ T cells from PBMCs. Stated subset: CD45RA-negative fraction. The genes are TRBV4-2 and TRBJ2-1, with 8 bases aligning to TRBD2. The source of this sequence is a man aged 18 to 30 in good health. Some clones in this sample may be carry-over from other donors' samples. The CDR3 sequence is CASSLRGLVNEQFF. The CDR3 DNA follows: TGTGCCAGCAGCCTCCGGGGACTAGTAAATGAGCAGTTCTTC.